The 24 T cell receptor beta chains in this list originate from one sample, sequenced in a study of shared clonotypes between healthy human individuals (dated by TCRdb to the early 2020s). Receptor libraries were prepared by the immunoSEQ multiplex PCR assay. Not all clones reach the TCRdb copy of this immuneACCESS table, which keeps in-frame sequences only. Checked studies attribute under half of the gap to unresolved V genes and leave the rest unexplained. This sample gives 950,000 to 1,100,000 clones in total; about four fifths of them show up just once. Jointly, the top ten make up 0.6% to 0.75% of the sample. The source material was memory CD4+ T cells from PBMCs. The cell subset or site label of this sample denotes: CD45RA-negative fraction. These receptors were collected from a man aged 18 to 35 in good health. Some clones in this sample may be carry-over from other donors' samples.

This clone has more than one count but fewer than ten. The genes are TRBV9 and TRBJ2-6; no reliable D call. V lost 3 bases and J lost 3, with 16 bases in between. CDR3 length: 17 residues. Germline loops: CDR1 SGDLS, CDR2 YYNGEE. The CDR3, as DNA: TGTGCCAGCAGCGGCGGACGGCTTTTCGGTGGGGCCAACGTCCTGACTTTC. Its translation: CASSGGRLFGGANVLTF.

The chain combines TRBV9 with TRBJ2-5; D gene ambiguous. CDR3 length: 14 amino acids. CDR1 is SGDLS, CDR2 YYNGEE, per germline. Trimming stripped 2 bases from V and 1 base from J, with 9 bases between. The CDR3 protein is CASSVGIRQETQYF. The CDR3 nucleotides are TGTGCCAGCAGCGTTGGGATCCGCCAAGAGACCCAGTACTTC.

This clone was seen a few times. The V call is TRBV20-1, the J call TRBJ1-2, with D maybe TRBD1 (5 bases). V lost 8 bases and J 4 bases, leaving 11 bases between the germline ends. Germline V lookup: CDR1 DFQATT, CDR2 SNEGSKA (reference sequence). This CDR3 region has 11 residues. CDR3 coding DNA: TGCAGTTCATCAGGGCCCTATGGCTACACCTTC. Translated, it gives CSSSGPYGYTF.

The genes are TRBV7-9 and TRBJ2-5, with TRBD2 identical over 7 bases. The CDR3 has 16 residues. Per germline, CDR1 SEHNR and CDR2 FQNEAQ (reference sequence). V was clipped by 4 bases and J by 5 bases; unmatched bases: 13. The CDR3 spells CASSSRRGGPGETQYF. CDR3 sequence (DNA): TGTGCCAGCAGCTCCCGGAGGGGAGGGCCTGGGGAGACCCAGTACTTC.

The V call is TRBV9, the J call TRBJ2-7; D gene uncertain. Trimming left V 4 bases short and J 6 bases short, with 17 bases between. CDR1 is SGDLS and CDR2 is YYNGEE in the germline V gene. This CDR3 is 14 amino acids long. CDR3 in DNA: TGTGCCAGCAGCCCTCCTTGGGGTTTAGGCGAGCAGTACTTC. Its protein product is CASSPPWGLGEQYF.

The gene calls are TRBV5-4 and TRBJ2-4, with 9 bases that match TRBD2. The CDR3 sequence is 16 residues long. Germline CDR1 is SGHNT and CDR2 is YYREEE (reference sequence). The V segment lost 0 bases and the J segment 3 bases; nucleotides outside the gene matches: 4. The CDR3 protein is CASSLVAGGGKNIQYF. For the CDR3, the DNA is TGTGCCAGCAGCTTGGTGGCGGGAGGGGGCAAAAACATTCAGTACTTC.

V usage is TRBV5-6 and J usage is TRBJ1-4, with unresolved D. V lost 1 base and J 4 bases, leaving 8 bases between the germline ends. This CDR3 is built from 14 residues. CDR1 and CDR2 (germline): SGHDT, YYEEEE. CDR3 nucleotide sequence: TGTGCCAGCAGCTTGTTACAGAATAATGAAAAACTGTTTTTT. Translated, it gives CASSLLQNNEKLFF.

This clone was seen many times. The chain links TRBV7-2 to TRBJ1-4; TRBD1 aligns across 8 bases. Germline CDR1 reads SGHTA; CDR2 reads FQGNSA. Trimming at V came to 5 bases and at J to 4 bases, leaving 9 bases not matched to a gene. The CDR3 has 16 amino acids. The CDR3 sequence is CASSLGDRPLNEKLFF. In DNA, the CDR3 is TGTGCCAGCAGCCTCGGGGACAGGCCCCTTAATGAAAAACTGTTTTTT.

The chain joins TRBV27 to TRBJ2-7, with 10 bases aligning to TRBD2. The germline V gene has CDR1 MNHEY and CDR2 SMNVEV (reference sequence). The CDR3 is 17 amino acids. Trimming removed 1 base from V and 4 bases from J; junction bases left unmatched: 10. The CDR3 loop is CASSLYPSSGRLYEQYF. The CDR3 bases are TGTGCCAGCAGTTTATATCCTTCTAGCGGGAGATTATACGAGCAGTACTTC.

V and J are TRBV12-5 and TRBJ2-2, with TRBD2 matching 8 bases. The CDR3 consists of 15 residues. CDR1 and CDR2 from the germline V gene are LGHNT and FRNRAP. V trimming: 0 bases; J trimming: 8 bases; junction bases outside the gene matches: 5. CDR3 in amino acids: CASGLVTSGIGELFF. CDR3 sequence (DNA): TGTGCTAGTGGTTTGGTAACTAGCGGCATAGGGGAGCTGTTTTTT.

This clone has only a few counts. It may be a read error: a sequence one base away is much more abundant. In the same sample, other DNA sequences code for this CDR3. This rearrangement joins TRBV6-1 to TRBJ1-1; perhaps TRBD1 as D (5 bases). The V end was cut by 3 bases, the J end by 6 bases, with 14 bases between. Germline CDR1 reads MNHNS; CDR2 reads SASEGT. The length of the CDR3 is 14 residues. The CDR3 spells CASSEVTGVAEAFF. In DNA, the CDR3 is TGTGCCAGCAGTGAGGTGACGGGGGTAGCTGAAGCTTTCTTT.

The chain links TRBV19 to TRBJ2-1, with 10 bases lining up with TRBD2. Losses at the gene ends were 5 bases for V and 8 bases for J; bases not matched to a gene: 12. The V gene's germline CDR1 is LNHDA and CDR2 SQIVND (reference sequence). The CDR3 consists of 16 residues. The CDR3 DNA is TGTGCCAGTAGTGCCCCAACTAGCGGGACATTTGATGAGCAGTTCTTC. It is translated as CASSAPTSGTFDEQFF. Using reference TRBV19 and TRBJ2-1 for the parts outside the CDR3, the full variable domain is DGGITQSPKYLFRKEGQNVTLSCEQNLNHDAMYWYRQDPGQGLRLIYYSQIVNDFQKGDIAEGYSVSREKKESFPLTVTSAQKNPTAFYLCASSAPTSGTFDEQFFGPGTRLTVL.

As DNA, the CDR3 is TGTGCCAGCTCACCACAGGCGGGAGGAACGGTTGAGCAGTTCTTC. This sequence encodes CASSPQAGGTVEQFF. This sequence joins TRBV18 and TRBJ2-1, with 8 bases that match TRBD2. CDR1 KGHSH and CDR2 LQKENI come from the germline V gene. The CDR3 has 15 amino acids. With 1 base clipped from V and 9 bases from J, the junction kept 8 bases outside the gene matches.

The chain uses TRBV7-6 and TRBJ2-1; D unclear. Trimming removed 5 bases at V and 9 bases at J, with 17 bases between. This CDR3 spans 14 amino acids. The germline V gene encodes CDR1 SGHVS and CDR2 FNYEAQ. The CDR3: CASSPLPEPLEQFF. In DNA, the CDR3 is TGTGCCAGCAGCCCACTACCGGAACCCCTTGAGCAGTTCTTC.

This clone was observed a handful of times. The V gene is TRBV20-1, the J gene TRBJ1-1; D ambiguous. Trimming stripped 7 bases from V and 5 bases from J, with 8 bases between. This CDR3 spans 10 amino acids. CDR1 and CDR2 from the germline V gene are DFQATT and SNEGSKA (reference sequence). This CDR3 is CSVAGTEAFF. The CDR3 coding sequence is TGCAGTGTTGCGGGGACTGAAGCTTTCTTT.

This clone was found once. V usage is TRBV5-1 and J usage is TRBJ2-2; 11 nucleotides agree with TRBD2. Germline CDR1 is SGHRS and CDR2 is YFSETQ. The CDR3 sequence is 17 residues long. V shed 0 bases, J shed 7 bases, and the junction held 8 bases outside the gene matches. Here the CDR3 reads CASSLATSGSPIGELFF. The CDR3 nucleotides are TGCGCCAGCAGCTTGGCCACTAGCGGGAGCCCTATCGGGGAGCTGTTTTTT.

J is TRBJ1-1 and V is TRBV28; 7 bases map to TRBD1. The CDR3 runs to 16 residues. From germline, CDR1 is MDHEN and CDR2 SYDVKM. Trimming cost V 2 bases and J 0 bases; bases outside gene matches: 6. This CDR3 reads CASSLGGQPMNTEAFF. DNA of the CDR3: TGTGCCAGCAGTTTAGGGGGACAGCCCATGAACACTGAAGCTTTCTTT.

The rearrangement uses TRBV19 and TRBJ2-7, with 7 bases lining up with TRBD1. V was clipped by 0 bases and J by 0 bases; unmatched bases: 20. The CDR3 extends over 21 amino acids. CDR1 is LNHDA and CDR2 is SQIVND in the germline V gene (reference sequence). The CDR3 loop reads CASSIDRVGDSLTESSYEQYF. In DNA form, the CDR3 reads TGTGCCAGTAGTATAGATCGTGTAGGGGACAGTCTTACCGAAAGCTCCTACGAGCAGTACTTC.

For this clone: Germline and junction disagree at one end, which may indicate a read error. This chain uses TRBV6-5 with TRBJ1-2; D gene uncertain. The germline gives CDR1 MNHEY, CDR2 SVGAGI. This CDR3 region has 11 residues. CDR3 protein: CASSYSGGEEF. DNA of the CDR3: TGTGCCAGCAGTTACTCGGGAGGAGAAGAGTTC.

The rearrangement joins TRBV7-9 to TRBJ2-3; possible D gene TRBD1, 5 bases. With 5 bases removed from V and 0 bases from J, the gap between germline ends came to 12 bases. The CDR3 length is 15 residues. Germline V CDR1 and CDR2: SEHNR, FQNEAQ (reference sequence). The CDR3 loop reads CASSEGVLSTDTQYF. The CDR3 region has the DNA TGTGCCAGCAGCGAAGGGGTACTAAGCACAGATACGCAGTATTTT.

CDR3 loop: CAWGGPEQYF. CDR3 sequence (DNA): TGTGCCTGGGGGGGGCCCGAGCAGTACTTC. J is TRBJ2-7 and V is TRBV30; D could derive from TRBD1 or TRBD2 (6 bases each). The CDR3 length is 10 residues. Trimming shortened V by 5 bases and J by 6 bases, and 8 bases separated the two germline ends. Germline V CDR1 and CDR2: GTSNPN, SVGIG (reference sequence).

This chain joins TRBV29-1 and TRBJ1-3; D is undetermined. V lost 2 bases and J lost 3, with 8 bases in between. The CDR3 runs to 13 residues. Germline loops: CDR1 SQVTM, CDR2 ANQGSEA. Here the CDR3 DNA reads TGCAGCGTTGAAACCCCCCTTGGAAACACCATATATTTT. Translating it yields CSVETPLGNTIYF. The full variable domain, in which reference TRBV29-1 and TRBJ1-3 provide the parts outside the CDR3, is SAVISQKPSRDICQRGTSLTIQCQVDSQVTMMFWYRQQPGQSLTLIATANQGSEATYESGFVIDKFPISRPNLTFSTLTVSNMSPEDSSIYLCSVETPLGNTIYFGEGSWLTVV.

As regards this clone: Other DNA sequences in the same sample also yield this CDR3. The chain recombines TRBV28 with TRBJ1-2; D unresolved. There are 11 residues in the CDR3. The V end lost 3 bases, the J end lost 6 bases, and 5 bases lay between the germline ends. Per the germline V gene, CDR1 is MDHEN and CDR2 is SYDVKM. In DNA form, the CDR3 reads TGTGCCAGCAGTTTGGCGGATGGCTACACCTTC. It translates to CASSLADGYTF.

V usage is TRBV4-3 and J usage is TRBJ1-2; D gene uncertain. CDR3 length: 15 residues. V lost 4 bases and J 1 base, leaving 13 bases between the germline ends. Germline CDR1 and CDR2: LGHNA and YSLEER. In DNA, the CDR3 is TGCGCCAGCAGCCGCCTACTCGCCGATAACTATGGCTACACCTTC. Translated: CASSRLLADNYGYTF.